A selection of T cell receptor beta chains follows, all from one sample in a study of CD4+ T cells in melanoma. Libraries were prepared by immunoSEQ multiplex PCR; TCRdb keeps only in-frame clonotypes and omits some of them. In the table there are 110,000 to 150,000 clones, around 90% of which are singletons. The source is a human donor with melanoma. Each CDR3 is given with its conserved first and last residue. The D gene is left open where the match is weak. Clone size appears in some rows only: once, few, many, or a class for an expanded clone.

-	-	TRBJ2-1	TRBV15	CATSHNVRGSYNEQFF	TGTGCCACCAGCCATAATGTCCGCGGGTCCTACAATGAGCAGTTCTTC
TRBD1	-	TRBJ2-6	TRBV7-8	CASSLRQGSAGANVLTF	TGTGCCAGCAGCTTACGACAGGGGAGCGCCGGGGCCAACGTCCTGACTTTC
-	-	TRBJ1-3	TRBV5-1	CASSPSSSGNTIYF	TGCGCCAGCAGCCCCAGTAGCTCTGGAAACACCATATATTTT
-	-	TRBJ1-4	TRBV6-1	CASSEVGQRSWDEKLFF	TGTGCCAGCAGTGAAGTTGGACAGAGATCTTGGGATGAAAAACTGTTTTTT
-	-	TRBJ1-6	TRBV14	CASRLVTPNSPLHF	TGTGCCAGCAGGCTAGTCACCCCGAATTCACCCCTCCACTTT
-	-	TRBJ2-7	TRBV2	CASFAYGSYEQYF	TGTGCCAGCTTTGCTTATGGCTCCTACGAGCAGTACTTC
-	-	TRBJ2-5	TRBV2	CASGGHETQYF	TGTGCCAGCGGGGGTCACGAGACCCAGTACTTC
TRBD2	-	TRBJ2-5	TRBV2	CASSDISLAGGGETQYF	TGTGCCAGCAGTGACATCAGTCTAGCGGGGGGGGGAGAGACCCAGTACTTC
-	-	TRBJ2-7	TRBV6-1	CASSEDFLGGRGYEQYF	TGTGCCAGCAGTGAAGACTTTCTGGGCGGGCGGGGCTACGAGCAGTACTTC
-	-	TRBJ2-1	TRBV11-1	CASSLAYANEQFF	TGTGCCAGCAGCTTAGCGTATGCAAATGAGCAGTTCTTC
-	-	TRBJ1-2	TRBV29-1	CSVDVQGLSYTF	TGCAGCGTTGATGTGCAGGGCCTTAGCTACACCTTC
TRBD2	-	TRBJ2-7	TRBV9	CASSVELRSGAPYEQYF	TGTGCCAGCAGCGTAGAGCTAAGGAGCGGGGCCCCCTACGAGCAGTACTTC
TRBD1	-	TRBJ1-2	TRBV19	CASRPQGTYGYTF	TGTGCCAGTAGACCACAGGGGACCTATGGCTACACCTTC
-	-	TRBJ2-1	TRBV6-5	CASSYSYRRNNEQFF	TGTGCCAGCAGTTACTCGTACAGGCGGAACAATGAGCAGTTCTTC
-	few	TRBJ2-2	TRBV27	CASSIGTALNTGELFF	TGTGCCAGCAGCATAGGGACTGCGTTGAACACCGGGGAGCTGTTTTTT
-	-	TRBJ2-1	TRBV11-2	CASSSEQGPPINEQFF	TGTGCCAGCAGCTCTGAACAGGGACCACCCATCAATGAGCAGTTCTTC
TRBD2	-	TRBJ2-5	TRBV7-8	CASSPGTSGGTETQYF	TGTGCCAGCAGCCCTGGGACTAGCGGGGGGACGGAGACCCAGTACTTC
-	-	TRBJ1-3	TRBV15	CATSPQISGNTIYF	TGTGCCACCAGCCCCCAGATCTCTGGAAACACCATATATTTT
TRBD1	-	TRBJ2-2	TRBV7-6	CASSRTGSNTGELFF	TGTGCCAGCAGTAGGACAGGGTCGAACACCGGGGAGCTGTTTTTT
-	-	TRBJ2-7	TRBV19	CASSVTGTFEQYF	TGTGCCAGTAGTGTCACAGGAACTTTCGAGCAGTACTTC
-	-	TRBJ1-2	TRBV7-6	CASSLAQIYGYTF	TGTGCCAGCAGCTTAGCACAGATCTATGGCTACACCTTC
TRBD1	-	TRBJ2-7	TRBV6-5	CASSSGQENSYEQYF	TGTGCCAGCAGTTCGGGACAGGAAAACTCCTACGAGCAGTACTTC
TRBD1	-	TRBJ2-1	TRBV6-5	CASRGTGWEQFF	TGTGCCAGCAGGGGGACAGGGTGGGAGCAGTTCTTC
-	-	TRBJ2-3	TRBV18	CASSPQGSDTQYF	TGTGCCAGCTCACCACAGGGGTCAGATACGCAGTATTTT
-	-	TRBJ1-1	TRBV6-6	CASSQLGGAFF	TGTGCCAGCAGTCAACTGGGGGGAGCTTTCTTT
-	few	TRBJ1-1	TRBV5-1	CASSSRAGIMTEAFF	TGCGCCAGCAGCTCCCGCGCAGGGATTATGACTGAAGCTTTCTTT
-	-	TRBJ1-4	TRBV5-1	CASSSGRSNEKLFF	TGCGCCAGCAGCTCGGGACGGTCTAATGAAAAACTGTTTTTT
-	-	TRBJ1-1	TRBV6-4	CPAGKAFF	TGTCCCGCGGGGAAAGCTTTCTTT
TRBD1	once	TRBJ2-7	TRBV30	CAWSLGTGAYEQYF	TGTGCCTGGAGTCTCGGGACAGGGGCCTACGAGCAGTACTTC
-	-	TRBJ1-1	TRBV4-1	CASSAWGDTEAFF	TGCGCCAGCAGCGCCTGGGGGGACACTGAAGCTTTCTTT
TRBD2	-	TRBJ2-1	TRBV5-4	CASSAGGSEDEQFF	TGTGCCAGCAGCGCGGGGGGGTCCGAGGATGAGCAGTTCTTC
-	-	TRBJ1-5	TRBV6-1	CASSLSQRGRQPQHF	TGTGCCAGCAGCCTCAGCCAGAGGGGGAGGCAGCCCCAGCATTTT
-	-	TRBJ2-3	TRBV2	CASSEGHWTEARDTQYF	TGTGCCAGCAGTGAAGGGCACTGGACTGAGGCGCGGGATACGCAGTATTTT
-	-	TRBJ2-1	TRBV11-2	CASSPSLADSSYNEQFF	TGTGCCAGCAGCCCTTCCTTAGCGGACAGCTCCTACAATGAGCAGTTCTTC
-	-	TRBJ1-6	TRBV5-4	CASSFGSSYNSPLHF	TGTGCCAGCAGCTTTGGGAGCTCCTATAATTCACCCCTCCACTTT
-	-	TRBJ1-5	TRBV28	CASSLPRGPQHF	TGTGCCAGCAGTTTGCCAAGGGGGCCCCAGCATTTT
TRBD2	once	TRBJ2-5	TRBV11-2	CASSLGGLAGVETQYF	TGTGCCAGCAGCTTAGGGGGTCTAGCGGGGGTAGAGACCCAGTACTTC
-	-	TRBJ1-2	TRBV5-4	CASSLAGTLLDTF	TGTGCCAGCAGCTTGGCCGGGACCCTACTAGACACCTTC
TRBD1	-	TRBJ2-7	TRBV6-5	CASSAPGQGVYEQYF	TGTGCCAGCAGTGCACCGGGACAGGGCGTTTACGAGCAGTACTTC
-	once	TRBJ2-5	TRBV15	CATSRDQVGQETQYF	TGTGCCACCAGCAGAGATCAAGTAGGACAAGAGACCCAGTACTTC
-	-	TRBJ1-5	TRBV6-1	CASTGWEFRPQHF	TGTGCCAGCACCGGGTGGGAATTTCGGCCCCAGCATTTT
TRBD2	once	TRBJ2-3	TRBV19	CASSPPLGGGGWADTQYF	TGTGCCAGTAGTCCCCCCCTTGGCGGCGGGGGATGGGCAGATACGCAGTATTTT
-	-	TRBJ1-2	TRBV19	CASSARQKGGYTF	TGTGCCAGTAGTGCGAGACAAAAAGGAGGCTACACCTTC
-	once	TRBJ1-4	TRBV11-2	CASSLSARGREKLFF	TGTGCCAGCAGCTTAAGTGCGAGGGGACGAGAAAAACTGTTTTTT
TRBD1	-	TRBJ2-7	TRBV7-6	CASSPGTGHEQYF	TGTGCCAGCAGCCCCGGGACAGGCCACGAGCAGTACTTC
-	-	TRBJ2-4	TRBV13	CASSRDTENIQYF	TGTGCCAGCAGCCGGGACACAGAAAACATTCAGTACTTC
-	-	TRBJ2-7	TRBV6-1	CASSHSRNYEQYF	TGTGCCAGCAGCCATTCGCGAAACTACGAGCAGTACTTC
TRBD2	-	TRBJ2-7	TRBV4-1	CASSRGGLQTYEQYF	TGCGCCAGCAGCCGGGGGGGACTGCAAACCTACGAGCAGTACTTC
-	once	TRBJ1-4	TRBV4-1	CASSPQGGASLNEKLFF	TGCGCCAGCAGCCCCCAAGGGGGGGCCTCCTTAAATGAAAAACTGTTTTTT
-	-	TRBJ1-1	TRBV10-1	CASSVALGTEAFF	TGCGCCAGCAGTGTTGCGTTGGGCACTGAAGCTTTCTTT
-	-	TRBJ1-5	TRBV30	CAWSEQGATTQHF	TGTGCCTGGAGTGAGCAAGGGGCAACCACCCAGCATTTT
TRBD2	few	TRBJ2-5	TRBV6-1	CASRTSIAGVETQYF	TGTGCCAGCAGAACCAGTATAGCGGGGGTGGAGACCCAGTACTTC
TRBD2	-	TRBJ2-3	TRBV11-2	CASSLVRGANTDTQYF	TGTGCCAGCAGCTTAGTGCGGGGGGCAAACACAGATACGCAGTATTTT